Following are 2 T cell receptor beta chains from one sample sequenced in a study of T cell responses to AZD1222 COVID-19 vaccine. Sequencing used immunoSEQ multiplex PCR; TCRdb keeps in-frame clones, though not all of them. The sample has approximately 77,000 clones; approximately 92% are singletons. The specimen was peripheral blood, collected 28 days after the second AZD1222 dose. The receptors come from an adult who received the AZD1222 COVID-19 vaccine.

This sequence joins TRBV27 and TRBJ2-6; 8 bases line up with TRBD1. Germline V CDR1 and CDR2: MNHEY, SMNVEV (reference sequence). This CDR3 region has 17 residues. V gave up 6 bases and J gave up 2 bases; unmatched junction bases: 9. CDR3 DNA: TGTGCCAGCAGGGACGGACAGGGCATGCCTGGGGCCAACGTCCTGACTTTC. It is translated as CASRDGQGMPGANVLTF.

V usage is TRBV7-3 and J usage is TRBJ2-2; perhaps TRBD1 as D (8 bases). This CDR3 is built from 15 residues. With 5 bases removed from V and 3 bases from J, the gap between germline ends came to 13 bases. The germline gives CDR1 SGHTA, CDR2 FQGTGA. As DNA, the CDR3 is TGTGCCAGCAGCCCTACAGGGGGGGACACCGGGGAGCTGTTTTTT. The encoded protein is CASSPTGGDTGELFF. The whole variable domain, remainder taken from reference TRBV7-3 and TRBJ2-2, is GAGVSQTPSNKVTEKGKYVELRCDPISGHTALYWYRQSLGQGPEFLIYFQGTGAADDSGLPNDRFFAVRPEGSVSTLKIQRTERGDSAVYLCASSPTGGDTGELFFGEGSRLTVL.